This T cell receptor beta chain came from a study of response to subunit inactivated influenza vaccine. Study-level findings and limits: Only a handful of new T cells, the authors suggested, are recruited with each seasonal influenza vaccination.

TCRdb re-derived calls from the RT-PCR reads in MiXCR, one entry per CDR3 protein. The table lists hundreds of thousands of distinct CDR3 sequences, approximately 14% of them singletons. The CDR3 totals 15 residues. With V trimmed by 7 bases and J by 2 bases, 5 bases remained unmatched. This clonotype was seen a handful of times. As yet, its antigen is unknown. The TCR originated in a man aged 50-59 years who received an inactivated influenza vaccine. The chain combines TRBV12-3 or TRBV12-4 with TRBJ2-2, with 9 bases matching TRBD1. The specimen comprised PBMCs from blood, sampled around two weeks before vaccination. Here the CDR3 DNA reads TGTGCCAGCAACGGGGGACAGGGAAACACCGGGGAGCTGTTTTTT. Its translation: CASNGGQGNTGELFF.